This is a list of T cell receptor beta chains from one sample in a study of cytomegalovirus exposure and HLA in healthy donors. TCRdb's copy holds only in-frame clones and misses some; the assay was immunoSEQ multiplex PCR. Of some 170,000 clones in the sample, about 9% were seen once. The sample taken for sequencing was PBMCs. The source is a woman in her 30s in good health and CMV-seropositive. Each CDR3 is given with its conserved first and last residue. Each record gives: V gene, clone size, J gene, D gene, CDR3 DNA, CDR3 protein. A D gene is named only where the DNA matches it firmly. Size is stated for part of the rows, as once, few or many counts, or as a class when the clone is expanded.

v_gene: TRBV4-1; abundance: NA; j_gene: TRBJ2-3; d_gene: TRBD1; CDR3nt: TGCGCCAGCAGCCAAGACAGAACAGGGGGAACAGATACGCAGTATTTT; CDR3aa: CASSQDRTGGTDTQYF
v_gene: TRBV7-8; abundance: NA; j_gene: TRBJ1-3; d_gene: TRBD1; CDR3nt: TGTGCCAGCAGCTTATCCCTGACAGGGGCTGGAAACACCATATATTTT; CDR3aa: CASSLSLTGAGNTIYF
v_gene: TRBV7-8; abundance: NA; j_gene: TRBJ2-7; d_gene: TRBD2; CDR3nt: TGTGCCAGCAGCTTAGATCCCAGCGGGAGCTACGAGCAGTACTTC; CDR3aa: CASSLDPSGSYEQYF
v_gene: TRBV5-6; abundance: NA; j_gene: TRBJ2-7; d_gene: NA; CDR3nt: TGTGCCAGCAGCTTCGCAGGGCTCGAGCAGTACTTC; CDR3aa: CASSFAGLEQYF
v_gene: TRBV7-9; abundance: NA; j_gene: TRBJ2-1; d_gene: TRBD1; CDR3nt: TGTGCCAGCAGCCTGACAGGGCCCTACAATGAGCAGTTCTTC; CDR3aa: CASSLTGPYNEQFF
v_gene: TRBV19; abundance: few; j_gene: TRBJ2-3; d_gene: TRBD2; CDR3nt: TGTGCCAGTAGTCCCTGGGGGGGGAGCACAGATACGCAGTATTTT; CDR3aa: CASSPWGGSTDTQYF
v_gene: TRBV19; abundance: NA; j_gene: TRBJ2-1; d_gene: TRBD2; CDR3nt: TGTGCCAGTAGTATAGGGACTAGCGGGAGCAATGAGCAGTTCTTC; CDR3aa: CASSIGTSGSNEQFF
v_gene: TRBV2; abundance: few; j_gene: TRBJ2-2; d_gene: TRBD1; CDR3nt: TGTGCCAGCAGCCGGGGACAGGGGAACGGGGAGCTGTTTTTT; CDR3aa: CASSRGQGNGELFF
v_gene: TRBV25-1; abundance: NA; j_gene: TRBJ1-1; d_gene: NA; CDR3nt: TGTGCCAGCAGTTATTCGACAGGCACTGAAGCTTTCTTT; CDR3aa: CASSYSTGTEAFF
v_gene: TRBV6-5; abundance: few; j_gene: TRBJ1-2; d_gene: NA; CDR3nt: TGTGCCAGCAGTTACCAGGCACTTAGGGGTGAGGATGGCTACACCTTC; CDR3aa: CASSYQALRGEDGYTF
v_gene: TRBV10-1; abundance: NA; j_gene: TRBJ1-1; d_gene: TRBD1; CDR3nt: TGCGCCAGCAGGCCCGGACAGGGAGGGACTGAAGCTTTCTTT; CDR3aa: CASRPGQGGTEAFF
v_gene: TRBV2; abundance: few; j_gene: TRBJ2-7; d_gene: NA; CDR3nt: TGTGCCAGCAGAGTGGGGGAGGTACTCTCCTACGAGCAGTACTTC; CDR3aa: CASRVGEVLSYEQYF
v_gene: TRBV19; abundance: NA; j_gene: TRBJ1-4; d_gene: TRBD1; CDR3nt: TGTGCCGCCGGGACAGGGCGTACCGCTAATGAAAAACTGTTTTTT; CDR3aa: CAAGTGRTANEKLFF
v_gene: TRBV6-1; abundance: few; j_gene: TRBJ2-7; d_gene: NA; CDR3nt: TGTGCCAGCACTAATCCCACCCCAGGCGAGCAGTACTTC; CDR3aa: CASTNPTPGEQYF
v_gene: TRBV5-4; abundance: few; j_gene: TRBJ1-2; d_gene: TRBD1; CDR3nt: TGTGCCAGCAGACTTCAGGGGGCCGGCTACACCTTC; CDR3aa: CASRLQGAGYTF
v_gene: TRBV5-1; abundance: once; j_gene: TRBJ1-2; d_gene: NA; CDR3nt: TGCGCCAGCAGCCCCAGGGGCCAGTCTCACTATGGCTACACCTTC; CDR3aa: CASSPRGQSHYGYTF
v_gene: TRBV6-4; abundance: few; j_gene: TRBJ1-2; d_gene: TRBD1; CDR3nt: TGTGCCAGCCCCGGAGGGGGCTTTGGCTACACCTTC; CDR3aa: CASPGGGFGYTF
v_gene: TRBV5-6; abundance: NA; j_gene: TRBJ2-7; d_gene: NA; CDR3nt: TGTGCCAGCAGCTCGGACAGCCTTTCGTACGAGCAGTACTTC; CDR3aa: CASSSDSLSYEQYF
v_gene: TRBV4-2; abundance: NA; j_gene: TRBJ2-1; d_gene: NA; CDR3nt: TGTGCCAGCAGCCAACCTCTAGCGAAGGGTGAGCAGTTCTTC; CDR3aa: CASSQPLAKGEQFF
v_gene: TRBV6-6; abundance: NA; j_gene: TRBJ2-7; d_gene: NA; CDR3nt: TGTGCCAGCAGTTCCCATTTCTCCTACGAGCAGTACTTC; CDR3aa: CASSSHFSYEQYF
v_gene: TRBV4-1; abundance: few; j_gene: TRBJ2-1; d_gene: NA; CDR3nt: TGCGCCAGCAGCAGAGCGGAGAGCTCCTACAATGAGCAGTTCTTC; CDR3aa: CASSRAESSYNEQFF
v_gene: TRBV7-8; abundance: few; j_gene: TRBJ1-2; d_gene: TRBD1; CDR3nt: TGTGCCAGCAGCCCGCGACCGGGACAGAACTATGGCTACACCTTC; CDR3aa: CASSPRPGQNYGYTF
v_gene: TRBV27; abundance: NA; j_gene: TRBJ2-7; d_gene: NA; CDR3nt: TGTGCCAGCAGCGTAACAGGTCCCTACGAGCAGTACTTC; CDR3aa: CASSVTGPYEQYF
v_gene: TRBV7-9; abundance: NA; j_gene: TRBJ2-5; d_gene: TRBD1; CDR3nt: TGTGCCAGCAGAACTAGGACAGGGAGGGAGACCCAGTACTTC; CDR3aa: CASRTRTGRETQYF